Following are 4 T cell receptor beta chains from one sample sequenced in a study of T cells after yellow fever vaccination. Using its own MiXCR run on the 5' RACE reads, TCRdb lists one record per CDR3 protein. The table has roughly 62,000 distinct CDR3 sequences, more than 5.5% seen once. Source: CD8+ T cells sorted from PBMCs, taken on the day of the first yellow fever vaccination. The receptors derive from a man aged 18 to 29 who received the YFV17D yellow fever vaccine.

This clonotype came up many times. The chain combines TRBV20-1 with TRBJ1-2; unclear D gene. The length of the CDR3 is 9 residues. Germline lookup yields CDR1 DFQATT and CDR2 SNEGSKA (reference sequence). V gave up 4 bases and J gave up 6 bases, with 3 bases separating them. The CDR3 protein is CSAMDGYTF. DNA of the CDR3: TGCAGTGCTATGGATGGCTACACCTTC.

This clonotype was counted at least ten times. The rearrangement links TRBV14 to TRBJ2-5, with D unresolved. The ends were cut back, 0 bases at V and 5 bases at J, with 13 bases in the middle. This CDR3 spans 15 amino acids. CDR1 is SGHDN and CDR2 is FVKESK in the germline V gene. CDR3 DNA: TGTGCCAGCAGCCAAGAACAGACCGTTCGGGAGACCCAGTACTTC. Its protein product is CASSQEQTVRETQYF.

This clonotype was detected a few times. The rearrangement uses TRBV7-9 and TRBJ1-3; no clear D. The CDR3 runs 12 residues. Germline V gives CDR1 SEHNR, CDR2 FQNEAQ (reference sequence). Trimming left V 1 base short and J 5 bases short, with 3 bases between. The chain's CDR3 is CASSLERNTIYF. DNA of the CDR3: TGTGCCAGCAGCTTAGAGCGAAACACCATATATTTT.

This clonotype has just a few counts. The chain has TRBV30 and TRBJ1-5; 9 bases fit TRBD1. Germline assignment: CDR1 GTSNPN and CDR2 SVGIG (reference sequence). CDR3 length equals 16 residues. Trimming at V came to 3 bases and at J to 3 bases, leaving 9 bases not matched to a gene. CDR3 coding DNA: TGTGCCTGGAGCAAAGGGACAGGGTCTTACAATCAGCCCCAGCATTTT. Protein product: CAWSKGTGSYNQPQHF.